Listed below are T cell receptor beta chains from one sample, sequenced in a study of blood T cell repertoires in COVID-19. Produced via immunoSEQ multiplex PCR; TCRdb's table is partial and in-frame only. The repertoire holds almost 400,000 clones, with over 75% as singletons. The sequenced material came from peripheral blood. These receptors all come from a woman aged 60-75 years with COVID-19, enrolled during active disease. Each CDR3 is given with its conserved first and last residue. The D gene is left open where the match is weak. Size is omitted from some rows. Given values are once, few, many or a class for expanded clones.

j_call: TRBJ2-1; v_call: TRBV7-2; d_call: TRBD2; clone_size: NA; cdr3_nt: TGTGCCAGCAGCTTCCCTAGCGGGGGGGGAGGTGAGCAGTTCTTC; cdr3_aa: CASSFPSGGGGEQFF
j_call: TRBJ2-7; v_call: TRBV28; d_call: NA; clone_size: once; cdr3_nt: TGTGCCAGCAGGTCCATCGGGAACAAAGCGTACGAGCAGTACTTC; cdr3_aa: CASRSIGNKAYEQYF
j_call: TRBJ1-6; v_call: TRBV7-9; d_call: TRBD1; clone_size: NA; cdr3_nt: TGTGCCAGCAGCTTAGACGGGACAGGGGGAGGATCACCCCTCCACTTT; cdr3_aa: CASSLDGTGGGSPLHF
j_call: TRBJ1-2; v_call: TRBV5-6; d_call: TRBD1; clone_size: NA; cdr3_nt: TGTGCCAGCAGCCGGGACAGGAGCGGCTACACCTTC; cdr3_aa: CASSRDRSGYTF
j_call: TRBJ2-3; v_call: TRBV15; d_call: TRBD2; clone_size: NA; cdr3_nt: TGTGCCACCAGCAGAAGCGGGGGTTTAGATACGCAGTATTTT; cdr3_aa: CATSRSGGLDTQYF
j_call: TRBJ2-5; v_call: TRBV2; d_call: TRBD2; clone_size: once; cdr3_nt: TGTGCCAGCAGTGAGGGGGGCGGGGGGCCCCAAGAGACCCAGTACTTC; cdr3_aa: CASSEGGGGPQETQYF
j_call: TRBJ2-7; v_call: TRBV2; d_call: TRBD1; clone_size: NA; cdr3_nt: TGTGCCAGCATCCCCGGGACAGGCGCCTACGAGCAGTACTTC; cdr3_aa: CASIPGTGAYEQYF
j_call: TRBJ1-2; v_call: TRBV5-1; d_call: TRBD1; clone_size: few; cdr3_nt: TGCGCCAGCAGCCCCACGACAGGGGCGCAGAATGGCTACACCTTC; cdr3_aa: CASSPTTGAQNGYTF
j_call: TRBJ1-1; v_call: TRBV11-3; d_call: NA; clone_size: NA; cdr3_nt: TGTGCCAGCAGGCCTGGCAGGGGCCCACTCACTGAAGCTTTCTTT; cdr3_aa: CASRPGRGPLTEAFF
j_call: TRBJ1-1; v_call: TRBV19; d_call: TRBD1; clone_size: NA; cdr3_nt: TGTGCCAGTATTAAAGGGGGCAGAACTGAAGCTTTCTTT; cdr3_aa: CASIKGGRTEAFF
j_call: TRBJ2-2; v_call: TRBV10-2; d_call: TRBD2; clone_size: NA; cdr3_nt: TGCGCCAGCAGAGGACTAGCGGGGGGGCAATCCGGGGAGCTGTTTTTT; cdr3_aa: CASRGLAGGQSGELFF
j_call: TRBJ2-1; v_call: TRBV5-1; d_call: NA; clone_size: NA; cdr3_nt: TGCGCCAGCAGCTTGACTGGTGACTCCTACAATGAGCAGTTCTTC; cdr3_aa: CASSLTGDSYNEQFF
j_call: TRBJ2-7; v_call: TRBV6-5; d_call: NA; clone_size: NA; cdr3_nt: TGTGCCAGCAACCCCGACTTACACCACGAGCAGTACTTC; cdr3_aa: CASNPDLHHEQYF
j_call: TRBJ1-3; v_call: TRBV10-3; d_call: TRBD1; clone_size: NA; cdr3_nt: TGTGCCATCAGTGAGCAGGGGGCCGGGGAAAACACCATATATTTT; cdr3_aa: CAISEQGAGENTIYF
j_call: TRBJ2-5; v_call: TRBV18; d_call: NA; clone_size: NA; cdr3_nt: TGTGCCAGCTCCCTCGGAGTTCACCAGGGAGAGACCCAGTACTTC; cdr3_aa: CASSLGVHQGETQYF
j_call: TRBJ1-2; v_call: TRBV14; d_call: NA; clone_size: NA; cdr3_nt: TGTGCCAGCAGCCAAGTTCAACAGACCTATGGCTACACCTTC; cdr3_aa: CASSQVQQTYGYTF
j_call: TRBJ1-4; v_call: TRBV4-1; d_call: TRBD1; clone_size: NA; cdr3_nt: TGCGCCAGCAGCCAAGGTAGTCGGGACAGAGGAGAAAAACTGTTTTTT; cdr3_aa: CASSQGSRDRGEKLFF
j_call: TRBJ1-1; v_call: TRBV27; d_call: NA; clone_size: NA; cdr3_nt: TGTGCCAGCAGTTACTACTCCGGGGGAGGCACTGAAGCTTTCTTT; cdr3_aa: CASSYYSGGGTEAFF
j_call: TRBJ2-1; v_call: TRBV10-3; d_call: NA; clone_size: NA; cdr3_nt: TGTGCCATCAGTGCTTCTATCCGGGACTCCCCGACGAATGAGCAGTTCTTC; cdr3_aa: CAISASIRDSPTNEQFF
j_call: TRBJ1-6; v_call: TRBV5-8; d_call: TRBD1; clone_size: NA; cdr3_nt: TGTGCCAGCAGCAAGGGACCGGGACAGGGTGCTTCACCCCTCCACTTT; cdr3_aa: CASSKGPGQGASPLHF
j_call: TRBJ1-1; v_call: TRBV19; d_call: TRBD1; clone_size: NA; cdr3_nt: TGTGCCAGTAGCCCGACGGGACAGCGGAACACTGAAGCTTTCTTT; cdr3_aa: CASSPTGQRNTEAFF
j_call: TRBJ1-1; v_call: TRBV29-1; d_call: NA; clone_size: NA; cdr3_nt: TGCAGCGTTTCAGGGGAGAACACTGAAGCTTTCTTT; cdr3_aa: CSVSGENTEAFF
j_call: TRBJ1-1; v_call: TRBV18; d_call: NA; clone_size: NA; cdr3_nt: TGTGCCAGCTCACCCGACCTAGGTAACACTGAAGCTTTCTTT; cdr3_aa: CASSPDLGNTEAFF
j_call: TRBJ1-5; v_call: TRBV18; d_call: NA; clone_size: NA; cdr3_nt: TGTGCCAGCTCAGACGGGGATCAGCCCCAGCATTTT; cdr3_aa: CASSDGDQPQHF
j_call: TRBJ1-5; v_call: TRBV19; d_call: TRBD1; clone_size: NA; cdr3_nt: TGTGCCAGTAGGCGCTCGGACAGGGGACGCGATCAGCCCCAGCATTTT; cdr3_aa: CASRRSDRGRDQPQHF
j_call: TRBJ2-7; v_call: TRBV6-6; d_call: TRBD2; clone_size: NA; cdr3_nt: TGTGCCAGCAGTCCCTCGGGGGGGTTTCCCTACGAGCAGTACTTC; cdr3_aa: CASSPSGGFPYEQYF
j_call: TRBJ1-1; v_call: TRBV21-1; d_call: NA; clone_size: NA; cdr3_nt: TGTGCCAGCAGCAAATTATGGGGGGAACTTCGAACTGAAGCTTTCTTT; cdr3_aa: CASSKLWGELRTEAFF
j_call: TRBJ2-7; v_call: TRBV28; d_call: NA; clone_size: NA; cdr3_nt: TGTGCCAGCAGTCTCTCCCGTGCGGTGATTAGCGAGCAGTACTTC; cdr3_aa: CASSLSRAVISEQYF
j_call: TRBJ1-1; v_call: TRBV6-5; d_call: NA; clone_size: NA; cdr3_nt: TGTGCCAGCAGAGATTTCAGGTTGAACACTGAAGCTTTCTTT; cdr3_aa: CASRDFRLNTEAFF
j_call: TRBJ1-2; v_call: TRBV28; d_call: NA; clone_size: NA; cdr3_nt: TGTGCCAGCAGCCCAGGGTCCGTGTATGGCTACACCTTC; cdr3_aa: CASSPGSVYGYTF
j_call: TRBJ2-7; v_call: TRBV28; d_call: NA; clone_size: NA; cdr3_nt: TGTGCCAGCAGGGGAACCGGGACTCCCACCTCCTACGAGCAGTACTTC; cdr3_aa: CASRGTGTPTSYEQYF
j_call: TRBJ1-5; v_call: TRBV24-1; d_call: TRBD1; clone_size: once; cdr3_nt: TGTGCCACCTTGCAGGGGGCGGATCAGCCCCAGCATTTT; cdr3_aa: CATLQGADQPQHF
j_call: TRBJ2-2; v_call: TRBV5-6; d_call: TRBD2; clone_size: NA; cdr3_nt: TGTGCCAGTACCCTGGGACTAGCGGTGAACACCGGGGAGCTGTTTTTT; cdr3_aa: CASTLGLAVNTGELFF
j_call: TRBJ2-1; v_call: TRBV20-1; d_call: NA; clone_size: NA; cdr3_nt: TGCAGTGCTAGTGAACAGGGTGATTGGTACAATGAGCAGTTCTTC; cdr3_aa: CSASEQGDWYNEQFF
j_call: TRBJ2-1; v_call: TRBV12-3/TRBV12-4; d_call: NA; clone_size: NA; cdr3_nt: TGTGCCAGCAGTTTTCAGGGTTCTAATGAGCAGTTCTTC; cdr3_aa: CASSFQGSNEQFF
j_call: TRBJ2-4; v_call: TRBV7-2; d_call: NA; clone_size: NA; cdr3_nt: TGTGCCAGCAGCTTTTCAACAGGGACCAAAAACATTCAGTACTTC; cdr3_aa: CASSFSTGTKNIQYF
j_call: TRBJ2-2; v_call: TRBV12-5; d_call: TRBD1; clone_size: few; cdr3_nt: TGTGCTAGTGGCCCTGACAGGGTACAAGCCGGGGAGCTGTTTTTT; cdr3_aa: CASGPDRVQAGELFF
j_call: TRBJ1-6; v_call: TRBV5-1; d_call: TRBD1; clone_size: once; cdr3_nt: TGCGCCAGCAGCCCACGACAGGGGCGCGATTCACCCCTCCACTTT; cdr3_aa: CASSPRQGRDSPLHF
j_call: TRBJ2-5; v_call: TRBV18; d_call: NA; clone_size: NA; cdr3_nt: TGTGCCAGCTCACCACCGACAGTGGGGTCTCAGACCCAGTACTTC; cdr3_aa: CASSPPTVGSQTQYF
j_call: TRBJ2-2; v_call: TRBV19; d_call: NA; clone_size: NA; cdr3_nt: TGTGCCAGTAGTATAGCCCTCCGCGGCGGGGCCAACACCGGGGAGCTGTTTTTT; cdr3_aa: CASSIALRGGANTGELFF
j_call: TRBJ1-1; v_call: TRBV5-1; d_call: TRBD1; clone_size: NA; cdr3_nt: TGCGCCAGCAGCTCCACAGAGACAGGGGGCACTGAAGCTTTCTTT; cdr3_aa: CASSSTETGGTEAFF
j_call: TRBJ1-1; v_call: TRBV18; d_call: TRBD1; clone_size: NA; cdr3_nt: TGTGCCAGCTCACCTGGACAGGGGGCTAGAACTGAAGCTTTCTTT; cdr3_aa: CASSPGQGARTEAFF
j_call: TRBJ2-1; v_call: TRBV7-3; d_call: NA; clone_size: few; cdr3_nt: TGTGCCAGCAGCCGGACAGAATCTCCCACAGATGAGCAGTTCTTC; cdr3_aa: CASSRTESPTDEQFF
j_call: TRBJ2-2; v_call: TRBV7-3; d_call: NA; clone_size: NA; cdr3_nt: TGTGCCAGCAGCTTAAGAGGACTGTCACTGAACACCGGGGAGCTGTTTTTT; cdr3_aa: CASSLRGLSLNTGELFF
j_call: TRBJ2-7; v_call: TRBV7-9; d_call: NA; clone_size: NA; cdr3_nt: TGTGCCAGCAGCATTGGGACAAACGTCGGCGAGCAGTACTTC; cdr3_aa: CASSIGTNVGEQYF
j_call: TRBJ1-2; v_call: TRBV3-1/TRBV3-2; d_call: TRBD1; clone_size: NA; cdr3_nt: TGTGCCAGCAGCCAAGAATCGGGACAGGGTAGCTCAAACTATGGCTACACCTTC; cdr3_aa: CASSQESGQGSSNYGYTF
j_call: TRBJ2-3; v_call: TRBV4-1; d_call: TRBD2; clone_size: NA; cdr3_nt: TGCGCCAGCACCGTAAGCGGGGGGAGCACAGATACGCAGTATTTT; cdr3_aa: CASTVSGGSTDTQYF
j_call: TRBJ1-2; v_call: TRBV6-2/TRBV6-3; d_call: NA; clone_size: NA; cdr3_nt: TGTGCCAGCAGTTTTCGAAGCGGGTATGGCTACACCTTC; cdr3_aa: CASSFRSGYGYTF
j_call: TRBJ1-2; v_call: TRBV10-3; d_call: TRBD1; clone_size: NA; cdr3_nt: TGTGCCATCAGTGTCGGGACAGGGGTATTCAGGGTGAATGGCTACACCTTC; cdr3_aa: CAISVGTGVFRVNGYTF
j_call: TRBJ1-1; v_call: TRBV7-9; d_call: NA; clone_size: NA; cdr3_nt: TGTGCCAGCAGCTTAGTAGGTGCCAGGGACACTGAAGCTTTCTTT; cdr3_aa: CASSLVGARDTEAFF
j_call: TRBJ1-3; v_call: TRBV7-3; d_call: NA; clone_size: few; cdr3_nt: TGTGCCAGCAGCAGACAATCAGGGTACTCTGGAAACACCATATATTTT; cdr3_aa: CASSRQSGYSGNTIYF
j_call: TRBJ2-7; v_call: TRBV5-1; d_call: NA; clone_size: NA; cdr3_nt: TGCGCCAGCAGCTTGGATGCGCAGGGGGGTTACGAGCAGTACTTC; cdr3_aa: CASSLDAQGGYEQYF
j_call: TRBJ1-6; v_call: TRBV6-1; d_call: NA; clone_size: NA; cdr3_nt: TGTGCCAGCAGTGATAATCCGGGTACCTATAATTCACCCCTCCACTTT; cdr3_aa: CASSDNPGTYNSPLHF
j_call: TRBJ1-6; v_call: TRBV5-8; d_call: NA; clone_size: NA; cdr3_nt: TGTGCCAGCAGCTTCGGGACTGGTAATTCACCCCTCCACTTT; cdr3_aa: CASSFGTGNSPLHF
j_call: TRBJ1-1; v_call: TRBV29-1; d_call: NA; clone_size: NA; cdr3_nt: TGCAGCGTTATACAGGCGGGGCTGAACACTGAAGCTTTCTTT; cdr3_aa: CSVIQAGLNTEAFF